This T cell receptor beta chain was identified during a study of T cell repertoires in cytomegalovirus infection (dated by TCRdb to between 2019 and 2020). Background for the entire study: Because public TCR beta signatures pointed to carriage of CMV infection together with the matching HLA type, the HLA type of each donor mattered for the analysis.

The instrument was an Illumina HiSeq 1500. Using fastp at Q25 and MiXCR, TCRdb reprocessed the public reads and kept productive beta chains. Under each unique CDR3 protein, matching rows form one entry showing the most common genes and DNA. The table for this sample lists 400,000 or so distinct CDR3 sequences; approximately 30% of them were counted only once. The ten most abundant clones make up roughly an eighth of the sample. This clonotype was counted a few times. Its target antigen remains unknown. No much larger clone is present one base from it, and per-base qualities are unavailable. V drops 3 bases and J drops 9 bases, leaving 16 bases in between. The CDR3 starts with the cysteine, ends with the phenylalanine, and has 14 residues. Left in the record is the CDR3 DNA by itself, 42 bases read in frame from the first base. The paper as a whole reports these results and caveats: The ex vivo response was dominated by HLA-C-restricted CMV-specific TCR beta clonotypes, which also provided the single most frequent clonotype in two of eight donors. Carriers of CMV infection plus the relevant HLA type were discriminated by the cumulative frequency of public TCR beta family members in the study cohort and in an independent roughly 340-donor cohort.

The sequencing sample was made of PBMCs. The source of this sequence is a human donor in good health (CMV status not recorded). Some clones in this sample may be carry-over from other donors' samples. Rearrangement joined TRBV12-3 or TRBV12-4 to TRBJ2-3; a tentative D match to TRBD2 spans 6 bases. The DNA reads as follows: TGTGCCAGCAGTTTGGGGACTCCCTTCCAAACGCAGTATTTT. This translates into CASSLGTPFQTQYF.